The 31 T cell receptor beta chains given below trace back to one sample, sequenced in a study of blood T cell repertoires in COVID-19 (dated by TCRdb to 2019 to 2021). Library creation used the immunoSEQ multiplex PCR assay. TCRdb holds this immuneACCESS table with in-frame rearrangements only. Some clones are missing; in checked studies, unresolved V genes explain under half, and the rest has no known cause. The sample table contains 50,000 to 65,000 clones; only one count was recorded for around four fifths of them. The ten largest clones take up about 5.3% of the sample. The sample consisted of peripheral blood. The source is a man in his 70s with acute or convalescent COVID-19.

The V call is TRBV12-2, the J call TRBJ2-1; the table's D call of TRBD2 was not tested on the DNA. TRBV12-2 is a pseudogene locus. The CDR3 is made up of 19 amino acids. DNA for the CDR3: TGTGCAAGTCGCTTAGGGCTAGTAAACTTATCGAGCTCCTACAATGAGCAGTTCTTC. Protein product: CASRLGLVNLSSSYNEQFF.

The table lists this clone with a few counts. This chain connects TRBV20-1 to TRBJ2-2; 7 bases line up with TRBD2. CDR3 length equals 14 residues. J was trimmed by 3 bases and V by 3 bases; bases with no gene match: 4. Germline V gene sequence: CDR1 DFQATT, CDR2 SNEGSKA (reference sequence). CDR3 loop: CSASRGRDTGELFF. In DNA form, the CDR3 reads TGCAGTGCTAGTCGTGGGAGGGACACCGGGGAGCTGTTTTTT.

CDR3 DNA: TGTGCCAGCTCTTCGACAGGGGCTGCGGACAATGAGCAGTTCTTC. It is translated as CASSSTGAADNEQFF. This chain uses TRBV18 with TRBJ2-1; 8 nucleotides match TRBD1. Germline values: CDR1 KGHSH, CDR2 LQKENI. J gave up 5 bases and V 6 bases, and 9 bases lay outside the gene matches. The CDR3 extends over 15 amino acids.

This chain joins TRBV6-5 and TRBJ2-6; 7 bases map to TRBD1. The length of the CDR3 is 15 residues. Germline lookup yields CDR1 MNHEY and CDR2 SVGAGI. J lost 2 bases, V lost 5 bases, and 3 bases had no gene match. CDR3 sequence (DNA): TGTGCCAGCAGTCAGGGGGTGACTGGGGCCAACGTCCTGACTTTC. It encodes CASSQGVTGANVLTF.

V usage is TRBV29-1 and J usage is TRBJ1-5; maybe TRBD1 (6 bases). V dropped 4 bases and J dropped 3 bases, with 13 bases sitting between them. Germline CDR1 reads SQVTM; CDR2 reads ANQGSEA. The CDR3 contains 14 residues. CDR3 residues: CSVGAGDHNQPQHF. CDR3 nucleotides: TGCAGCGTTGGGGCAGGGGACCACAATCAGCCCCAGCATTTT.

This clone was recorded a few times. This chain connects TRBV2 to TRBJ1-2, with D possibly matching TRBD1 (5 bases). V gave up 4 bases and J gave up 7 bases, with 13 bases separating them. CDR3 length equals 13 residues. Germline CDR1 SNHLY, CDR2 FYNNEI. CDR3 region: CASSVSDSVGYTF. The CDR3 DNA sequence: TGTGCCAGCAGTGTCTCCGACAGTGTTGGCTACACCTTC.

The gene calls are TRBV5-4 and TRBJ2-2; 8 bases agree with TRBD1. CDR3 length: 16 amino acids. Germline V gives CDR1 SGHNT, CDR2 YYREEE (reference sequence). Losses at the gene ends were 0 bases for V and 7 bases for J; bases not matched to a gene: 8. The CDR3 loop is CASSLVGQVISGELFF. DNA of the CDR3: TGTGCCAGCAGCTTGGTGGGACAGGTTATTAGCGGGGAGCTGTTTTTT.

For the CDR3, the DNA is TGCGCCAGCAGCCAAGTTCCGCCAGCCAGGCGGTTCTTC. It specifies CASSQVPPARRFF. V gene TRBV4-1 combines with J gene TRBJ2-1; D is ambiguous. V was clipped by 1 base and J by 15 bases, with 16 bases between them. The CDR3 loop spans 13 amino acids. Looked up from germline, CDR1 is MGHRA and CDR2 is YSYEKL.

This chain uses TRBV9 with TRBJ1-5; no reliable D call. The CDR3 has 15 amino acids. CDR1 SGDLS and CDR2 YYNGEE come from the germline V gene. V shed 4 bases and J shed 3 bases, with 14 bases lying between them. The CDR3 here is CASSQLSGINQPQHF. The CDR3 DNA sequence: TGTGCCAGCAGCCAGCTGTCAGGTATCAATCAGCCCCAGCATTTT.

There are a few counts of this clone. The gene calls are TRBV18 and TRBJ1-2, with D unclear. The CDR3 sequence is 11 residues long. The germline gives CDR1 KGHSH, CDR2 LQKENI. V was trimmed by 8 bases and J by 4 bases, leaving 8 bases between them. Written as DNA, the CDR3 is TGTGCCAGCACCGGACTCTATGGCTACACCTTC. This codes for CASTGLYGYTF.

The chain carries TRBV5-5 and TRBJ2-5; D gene unclear. V lost 1 base and J 11 bases, leaving 18 bases between the germline ends. This CDR3 spans 14 amino acids. CDR1 and CDR2 (germline): SGHKS, YYEKEE (reference sequence). The DNA of the CDR3 is TGTGCCAGCAGCTTGATGCCCCGGGTGGGTGAGCAGTACTTC. This encodes CASSLMPRVGEQYF.

The chain combines TRBV11-2 with TRBJ2-7; 8 bases align to TRBD2. The CDR3 has 15 amino acids. With 0 bases clipped from V and 1 base from J, the junction kept 2 bases outside the gene matches. Germline CDR1 and CDR2: SGHAT and FQNNGV. CDR3: CASSLEGLESYEQYF. The CDR3 region has the DNA TGTGCCAGCAGCTTAGAGGGACTAGAGTCCTACGAGCAGTACTTC.

The rearrangement joins TRBV18 to TRBJ2-3; 7 bases match TRBD1. This CDR3 contains 17 residues. CDR1 KGHSH and CDR2 LQKENI come from the germline V gene. V lost 2 bases and J lost 2; bases outside the gene matches: 10. CDR3 amino acids: CASSPVSLTGATDTQYF. The CDR3 region has the DNA TGTGCCAGCTCACCAGTATCATTAACAGGGGCCACAGATACGCAGTATTTT.

This chain links TRBV18 with TRBJ1-6, with 7 nucleotides matching TRBD1. The CDR3 length is 15 residues. V lost 2 bases to trimming and J lost 5 bases; unmatched junction nucleotides: 3. Germline V lookup: CDR1 KGHSH, CDR2 LQKENI. The CDR3, as DNA: TGTGCCAGCTCACCAATGACAGGGAATAATTCACCCCTCCACTTT. Amino acid sequence: CASSPMTGNNSPLHF.

The chain has TRBV28 and TRBJ1-1, with D unresolved. This CDR3 has 13 amino acids. Trimming pared 6 bases from V and 0 bases from J, leaving 8 bases between. Germline assignment: CDR1 MDHEN and CDR2 SYDVKM. The CDR3 spells CASRRGLNTEAFF. The CDR3 coding sequence is TGTGCCAGCAGACGTGGCTTGAACACTGAAGCTTTCTTT. The full variable domain, rest sourced from reference TRBV28 and TRBJ1-1, is DVKVTQSSRYLVKRTGEKVFLECVQDMDHENMFWYRQDPGLGLRLIYFSYDVKMKEKGDIPEGYSVSREKKERFSLILESASTNQTSMYLCASRRGLNTEAFFGQGTRLTVV.

The V gene is TRBV5-4, the J gene TRBJ2-5; TRBD1 is a possible D gene (6 bases). CDR1 and CDR2 (germline): SGHNT, YYREEE (reference sequence). The CDR3 totals 14 residues. Trimming took off 7 bases at V and 5 bases at J, with 18 bases between the two ends. The CDR3 coding sequence is TGTGCCAGCTCGGGACAAGGTGACGGGGAGACCCAGTACTTC. Its protein is CASSGQGDGETQYF.

J is TRBJ2-2 and V is TRBV7-3; 9 positions agree with TRBD2. The CDR3 has 15 amino acids. CDR1 and CDR2 from the germline V gene are SGHTA and FQGTGA. With 6 bases clipped from V and 0 bases from J, the junction kept 2 bases outside the gene matches. CDR3 nucleotides: TGTGCCAGCAGTCTAGCGGGGCCGAACACCGGGGAGCTGTTTTTT. Translation gives CASSLAGPNTGELFF.

The V gene is TRBV6-6, the J gene TRBJ2-2; the match to TRBD2 covers 9 bases. Unmatched junction bases numbered 5, after V lost 6 bases and J lost 6 bases. Germline CDR1 is MNHNY and CDR2 is SVGAGI (reference sequence). The CDR3 consists of 14 residues. CDR3 region: CASRAGTSSGELFF. CDR3 nucleotides: TGTGCCAGCAGAGCCGGGACTAGCTCCGGGGAGCTGTTTTTT.

V is TRBV9 and J is TRBJ1-4; a possible D gene is TRBD1 (6 bases). CDR1 SGDLS and CDR2 YYNGEE come from the germline V gene. V was clipped by 3 bases and J by 7 bases, with 16 bases between them. CDR3 length equals 15 residues. The CDR3, as DNA: TGTGCCAGCAGCGATAACAGGGTTAGCTTTGAAAAACTGTTTTTT. Its translation is CASSDNRVSFEKLFF.

As concerns this clone: One end of the junction is discordant with germline, which a read error may explain. This chain connects TRBV28 to TRBJ2-1; D may be TRBD2 (5 bases). The CDR3 has 13 residues. CDR1 is MDHEN, CDR2 SYDVKM, per germline. The CDR3 DNA reads TGTGCCAGCAGCCCCATACTAGTTTCATCGTTGCTCTTC. Translation gives CASSPILVSSLLF.

V is TRBV2 and J is TRBJ1-5; no reliable D call. This CDR3 has 14 residues. V shed 4 bases and J shed 5 bases, with 12 bases lying between them. Germline-derived CDR1 and CDR2 are SNHLY and FYNNEI. DNA of the CDR3: TGTGCCAGCAGTGGAGGCACCTCCGATCAGCCCCAGCATTTT. It translates to CASSGGTSDQPQHF.

This chain links TRBV9 with TRBJ2-5, with TRBD2 identical over 11 bases. Germline V CDR1 and CDR2: SGDLS, YYNGEE. The CDR3 is 17 residues long. Trimming took 3 bases from V and 1 from J; bases not matched to a gene: 8. CDR3 bases: TGTGCCAGCAGCGCGGGGGGACTAGCGGTCCTCCAAGAGACCCAGTACTTC. Amino acids: CASSAGGLAVLQETQYF.

The chain recombines TRBV6-1 with TRBJ1-2, with no clear D. V lost 3 bases and J 4 bases, leaving 12 bases between the germline ends. The CDR3 loop spans 14 amino acids. The germline V gene encodes CDR1 MNHNS and CDR2 SASEGT. The CDR3 loop is CASSEFGGSYGYTF. The DNA for the CDR3 is TGTGCCAGCAGTGAGTTCGGCGGATCCTATGGCTACACCTTC.

The chain couples TRBV10-3 to TRBJ2-2, with D possibly TRBD1 on 6 matching bases. This CDR3 is 15 amino acids long. V lost 6 bases and J lost 2, with 13 bases in between. Germline values: CDR1 ENHRY, CDR2 SYGVKD. CDR3 nucleotides: TGTGCCATCAGGGGACATCAGGCCAACACCGGGGAGCTGTTTTTT. It translates to CAIRGHQANTGELFF.

The sample holds one count of this clone. The chain employs TRBV9 and TRBJ2-1, with 10 bases that match TRBD2. Per the germline V gene, CDR1 is SGDLS and CDR2 is YYNGEE. The CDR3 totals 15 residues. V shed 0 bases, J shed 6 bases, and the junction held 3 bases outside the gene matches. The CDR3 spells CASSVEASGGNEQFF. The CDR3 DNA follows: TGTGCCAGCAGCGTAGAAGCTAGCGGGGGCAATGAGCAGTTCTTC.

The chain carries TRBV2 and TRBJ1-6, with TRBD1 matching over 7 bases. The CDR3 extends over 21 amino acids. The V gene end was trimmed by 3 bases and the J gene end by 4 bases; junction bases not matched to a gene: 21. Germline CDR1 SNHLY, CDR2 FYNNEI. CDR3 sequence reads: CASSDTYLPTGHYDYNSPLHF. In DNA form, the CDR3 reads TGTGCCAGCAGTGATACCTATCTCCCGACAGGGCATTACGATTATAATTCACCCCTCCACTTT.

The chain joins TRBV29-1 to TRBJ1-3; D is perhaps TRBD1 (6 bases). Trimming took off 7 bases at V and 4 bases at J, with 20 bases between the two ends. The CDR3 runs to 15 residues. CDR1 and CDR2 from the germline V gene are SQVTM and ANQGSEA. CDR3 bases: TGCAGCGCCAGCAAAGACTGGACAGACGGAAACACCATATATTTT. Amino acid sequence: CSASKDWTDGNTIYF.

This clone was seen a handful of times. The chain links TRBV18 to TRBJ2-3; 9 nucleotides align to TRBD2. In germline, CDR1 is KGHSH, CDR2 LQKENI. The ends lost 2 bases at V and 3 bases at J; junction bases unmatched: 0. The CDR3 length is 14 residues. The CDR3 bases are TGTGCCAGCTCACCAGCGGGGGGGACAGATACGCAGTATTTT. It yields the protein CASSPAGGTDTQYF. The full variable domain, its missing parts supplied by reference TRBV18 and TRBJ2-3, is NAGVMQNPRHLVRRRGQEARLRCSPMKGHSHVYWYRQLPEEGLKFMVYLQKENIIDESGMPKERFSAEFPKEGPSILRIQQVVRGDSAAYFCASSPAGGTDTQYFGPGTRLTVL.

The chain links TRBV2 to TRBJ1-2; a possible D gene is TRBD1 (5 bases). Germline V gives CDR1 SNHLY, CDR2 FYNNEI. V was cut by 3 bases and J by 5 bases, with 7 bases left in between. There are 12 residues in the CDR3. The CDR3 spells CASSEGGYGYTF. CDR3 in DNA: TGTGCCAGCAGTGAGGGGGGGTATGGCTACACCTTC.

The J gene is TRBJ2-7, the V gene TRBV10-3, with D tentatively TRBD2 (6 bases). CDR3 length equals 14 residues. The germline CDR1 and CDR2 sequences are ENHRY and SYGVKD. Trimming took 9 bases from V and 5 from J, leaving 20 bases between them. CDR3: CAMGGGDKSHEQYF. The CDR3 DNA sequence: TGTGCCATGGGAGGAGGGGATAAATCCCACGAGCAGTACTTC.

This clone was recorded once. The J gene is TRBJ1-1, the V gene TRBV18; no definite D call. The CDR3 consists of 13 residues. Trimming removed 0 bases from V and 1 base from J, with 3 bases in between. From germline, CDR1 is KGHSH and CDR2 LQKENI. Here the CDR3 DNA reads TGTGCCAGCTCACCACCCGGGAACACTGAAGCTTTCTTT. Translating gives CASSPPGNTEAFF.